This TCR beta chain comes out of a study of regulatory T cells in long-lasting Graves disease. Overall study findings and caveats: Reduced TCR diversity was observed in persistent Graves' patients versus newly diagnosed patients.

The CDR3 is made up of 15 amino acids. Per germline, CDR1 MNHEY and CDR2 SVGEGT. Trimming removed 5 bases at V and 1 base at J, with 13 bases between. Time point meaning: newly diagnosed GD, antithyroid drugs for less than 3 months. Generation of the TCR library employed RNA extracted from PBMCs. A note on this clonotype: Its antigen is undetermined.

Investigators prepared the TCR beta libraries by applying iRepertoire HTBI primers and Arm-PCR of CDR3 regions. MiXCR, run by TCRdb on the multiplex PCR reads, gives a single entry per CDR3 protein. The table lists a few hundred thousand distinct CDR3 sequences, 20% to 25% of them singletons. The clonotype comes from a female donor with Graves disease. The chain uses TRBV6-2 or TRBV6-3 and TRBJ2-3; possible D gene TRBD2, 6 bases. Material: peripheral blood mononuclear cells (PBMCs), obtained at new diagnosis, from a patient treated with antithyroid drugs. DNA for the CDR3: TGTGCCAGCAGTCCTCTAGCGCTGCGCACAGATACGCAGTATTTT. Its translation: CASSPLALRTDTQYF.